This entry describes one T cell receptor beta chain. The data were obtained in a study of blood T cell repertoires in COVID-19. About the study: Nucleic acid was either cDNA or gDNA, and it came from T cells, B-cell-depleted T cells, or PBMCs.

How the authors handled the data: The assay estimated nucleated cells by amplifying reference gene primers. The assay was immunoSEQ multiplex PCR, and TCRdb's table has in-frame clones only and misses some. V, J and clone size are those of that table, while D and trimming were read from the DNA. The table shows 70,000 or so clones, with about 85% occurring only once. Sequencing was performed on peripheral blood. The TCR sequence derives from a man older than 75 with acute or convalescent COVID-19.

In nucleotides, the CDR3 is TGTGCCAGCTCACTATCGGCCTCGACAGGAGAAGCCTATGGCTACACCTTC. Translated, it gives CASSLSASTGEAYGYTF. V gene TRBV18 combines with J gene TRBJ1-2, with TRBD1 as a possible D gene (6 bases). Germline CDR1 KGHSH, CDR2 LQKENI. CDR3 length equals 17 residues. Trimming shortened V by 4 bases and J by 4 bases, and 22 bases separated the two germline ends.